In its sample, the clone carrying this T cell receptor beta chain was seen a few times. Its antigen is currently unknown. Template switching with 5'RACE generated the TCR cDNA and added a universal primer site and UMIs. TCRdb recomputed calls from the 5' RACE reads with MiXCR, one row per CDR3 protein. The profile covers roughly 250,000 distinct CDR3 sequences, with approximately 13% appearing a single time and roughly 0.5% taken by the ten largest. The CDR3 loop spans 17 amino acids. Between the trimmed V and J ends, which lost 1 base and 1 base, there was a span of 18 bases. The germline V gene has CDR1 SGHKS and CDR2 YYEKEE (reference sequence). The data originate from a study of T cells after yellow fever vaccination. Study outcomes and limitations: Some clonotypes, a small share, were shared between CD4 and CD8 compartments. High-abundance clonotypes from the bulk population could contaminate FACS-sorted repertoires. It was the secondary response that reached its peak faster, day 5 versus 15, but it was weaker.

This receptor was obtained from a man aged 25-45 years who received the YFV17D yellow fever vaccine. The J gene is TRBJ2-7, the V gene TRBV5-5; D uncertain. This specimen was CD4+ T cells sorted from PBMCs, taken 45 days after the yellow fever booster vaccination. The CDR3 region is CASSLRVFPGGSYEQYF. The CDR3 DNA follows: TGTGCCAGCAGCTTGCGGGTCTTCCCAGGCGGTTCCTACGAGCAGTACTTC.